This T cell receptor (beta chain) came from a study of metastatic and nonmetastatic thyroid tumors. Overall study context: Repertoire comparisons spanned blood and tumor or nodule tissue from malignant and benign thyroid patients.

The CDR3 is made up of 13 amino acids. Germline lookup yields CDR1 LNHNV and CDR2 YYDKDF (reference sequence). The V gene lost 0 bases and the J gene lost 8 bases, with 10 bases spanning the gap. Original data processing: In papillary thyroid cancer, a distant-metastasis classifier was built using CDR3 differences across clinicopathological groups. TCRdb called clones again from the PCR reads with MiXCR. What appears here as the V and J calls and clone size reflects TCRdb's work, not the paper's. The sample carries under 20,000 clones, roughly 17% recorded once. Many counts were recorded for this clone. Its antigen remains unknown. Before thyroid surgery, none of the patients had received any treatment. Notes on the study in general: Across blood and tumor, TCR beta diversity in malignant thyroid tumors was reportedly significantly higher than in benign nodules.

The chain uses TRBV15 and TRBJ1-2; no definite D call. Sequences were obtained from blood. This TCR came from a male donor with papillary thyroid cancer or a benign thyroid nodule (not recorded which). Some clones in this sample may be carry-over from other donors' samples. CDR3 amino acids: CATSRDAGLGYTF. CDR3 bases: TGTGCCACCAGCAGAGATGCAGGACTGGGCTACACCTTC. The full variable domain, with the rest looked up from reference TRBV15 and TRBJ1-2, is DAMVIQNPRYQVTQFGKPVTLSCSQTLNHNVMYWYQQKSSQAPKLLFHYYDKDFNNEADTPDNFQSRRPNTSFCFLDIRSPGLGDTAMYLCATSRDAGLGYTFGSGTRLTVV.